This T cell receptor (beta chain) stems from a study of T cell responses to AZD1222 COVID-19 vaccine. Repertoires were generated with immunoSEQ multiplex PCR, while TCRdb's copy carries only in-frame clones and drops some. The data show approximately 130,000 clones, about 88% seen once. The TCR was taken from an adult who received the AZD1222 COVID-19 vaccine. The material was peripheral blood, obtained 28 days after the second AZD1222 dose.

CDR3 in DNA: TGTGCCAGTAGTTCCAGGGCTATGAACACTGAAGCTTTCTTT. Amino acids: CASSSRAMNTEAFF. This chain links TRBV19 with TRBJ1-1, with D possibly TRBD1 on 5 matching bases. The CDR3 sequence is 14 residues long. V was pared by 5 bases and J by 0 bases, with 10 bases between. Germline V lookup: CDR1 LNHDA, CDR2 SQIVND (reference sequence).